This TCR beta chain was sequenced for a study of cytomegalovirus exposure and HLA in healthy donors. Overall study: The same platform was used for the roughly 110 validation repertoires as for the approximately 730 first-cohort repertoires, as reported in a later analysis. Study observations and caveats: Researchers catalogued some 160 TCR beta chains as cytomegalovirus-associated.

A note on this clone: The antigen is unknown.

CDR1 MNHNY and CDR2 SVGAGI come from the germline V gene (reference sequence). This CDR3 has 14 residues. V gave up 0 bases and J gave up 4 bases, with 9 bases separating them. Repertoires were generated with immunoSEQ multiplex PCR, while TCRdb's copy carries only in-frame clones and drops some. The data show about 330,000 clones, around 86% seen once. Sequencing used PBMCs. The TCR was taken from a woman between 18 and 29 years old in good health and CMV-seronegative. The V call is TRBV6-6, the J call TRBJ2-5; D gene ambiguous. In DNA, the CDR3 is TGTGCCAGCAGTTACTCCCAAGGAGTAGAGACCCAGTACTTC. Its protein product is CASSYSQGVETQYF.